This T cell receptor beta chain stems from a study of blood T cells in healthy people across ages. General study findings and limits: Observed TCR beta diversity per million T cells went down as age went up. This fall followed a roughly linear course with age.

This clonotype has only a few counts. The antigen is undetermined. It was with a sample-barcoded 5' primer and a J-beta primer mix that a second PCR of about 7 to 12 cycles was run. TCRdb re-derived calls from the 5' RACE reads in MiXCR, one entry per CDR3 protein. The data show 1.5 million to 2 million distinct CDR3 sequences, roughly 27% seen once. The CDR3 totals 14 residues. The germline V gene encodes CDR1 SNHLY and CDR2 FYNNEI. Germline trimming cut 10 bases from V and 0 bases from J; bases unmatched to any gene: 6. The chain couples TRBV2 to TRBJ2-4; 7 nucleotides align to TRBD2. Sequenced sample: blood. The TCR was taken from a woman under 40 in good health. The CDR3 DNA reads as TGTGCCATCCTAGCGGAGATAGCCAAAAACATTCAGTACTTC. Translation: CAILAEIAKNIQYF.